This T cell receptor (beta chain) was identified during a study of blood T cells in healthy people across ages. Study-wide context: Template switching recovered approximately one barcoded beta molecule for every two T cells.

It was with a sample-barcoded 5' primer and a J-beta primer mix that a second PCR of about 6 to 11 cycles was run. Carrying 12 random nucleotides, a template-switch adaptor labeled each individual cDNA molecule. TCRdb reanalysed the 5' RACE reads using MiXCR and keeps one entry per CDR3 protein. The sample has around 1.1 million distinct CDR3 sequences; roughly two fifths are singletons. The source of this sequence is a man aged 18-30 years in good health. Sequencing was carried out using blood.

The CDR3 protein is CASSLKPAYGYTF. The CDR3 bases are TGTGCCAGCAGTTTAAAGCCCGCCTATGGCTACACCTTC. The V call is TRBV12-3 or TRBV12-4, the J call TRBJ1-2; no definite D call. V was pared by 2 bases and J by 4 bases, with 8 bases between. CDR3 length: 13 residues.